Shown below are 24 T cell receptor beta chains from a single sample sequenced in a study of T cells expressing NK-cell markers. Each CDR3 protein gets one entry in TCRdb, which reprocessed the 5' RACE reads and gives no DNA. This sample contains fewer than 550,000 distinct CDR3 sequences. Sequenced input: blood T cells: a sorted CD56 or NKG2C T cell subset, CD4+ or CD8+ T cells, or bulk PBMC T cells (not recorded which). The receptors come from a woman in her 50s in good health.

The J gene is TRBJ2-1, the V gene TRBV5-5; TCRdb designates TRBD2, a call that cannot be tested without DNA. Germline CDR1 reads SGHKS; CDR2 reads YYEKEE (reference sequence). The CDR3 sequence is 17 residues long. CDR3 sequence: CASSLTPAGTLYNEQFF.

The V gene is TRBV12-3 or TRBV12-4, the J gene TRBJ1-2. This CDR3 is built from 13 residues. CDR3 sequence reads: CASSQTTNYGYTF.

The chain recombines TRBV9 with TRBJ2-1; TCRdb lists TRBD2, though no DNA is available to test this call. The length of the CDR3 is 15 residues. The germline V gene has CDR1 SGDLS and CDR2 YYNGEE. The CDR3 sequence: CASSVQGGTYNEQFF.

V gene TRBV12-3 or TRBV12-4 combines with J gene TRBJ1-5; TCRdb proposes TRBD1, but this gene call is untestable without DNA. The CDR3 runs to 15 residues. The CDR3: CASSLGQGMSQPQHF.

This chain uses TRBV29-1 with TRBJ2-5; TCRdb picks TRBD1, but there is no DNA to check that call. The CDR3 length is 13 residues. Per the germline V gene, CDR1 is SQVTM and CDR2 is ANQGSEA. This CDR3 is CSVAPDGRETQYF.

J is TRBJ1-3 and V is TRBV7-6. Germline values: CDR1 SGHVS, CDR2 FNYEAQ. The CDR3 loop spans 12 amino acids. The CDR3 sequence: CASSFEKNTIYF.

The rearrangement links TRBV25-1 to TRBJ1-2; the TRBD1 assignment by TCRdb is unverifiable without DNA. The CDR3 loop spans 15 amino acids. CDR1 is MGHDK, CDR2 SYGVNS, per germline. The CDR3 here is CASSGAGTRDYGYTF.

The rearrangement uses TRBV10-3 and TRBJ1-3; TCRdb's D gene call, TRBD1, goes unchecked for lack of DNA. The CDR3 totals 16 residues. Germline assignment: CDR1 ENHRY and CDR2 SYGVKD. The CDR3 region is CAISALGGSSGNTIYF.

This rearrangement joins TRBV20-1 to TRBJ2-2; absent DNA, TCRdb's TRBD1 call cannot be checked. This CDR3 contains 18 residues. Per germline, CDR1 DFQATT and CDR2 SNEGSKA (reference sequence). CDR3 sequence reads: CSARDLYGGAPGTGELFF.

V is TRBV3-1 and J is TRBJ1-1; the TCRdb D gene call, TRBD1, has no DNA to confirm it. The V gene's germline CDR1 is LGHDT and CDR2 YNNKEL (reference sequence). The CDR3 contains 12 residues. The CDR3 reads CASSHRGGKAFF.

The gene calls are TRBV6-5 and TRBJ2-2; TCRdb's D call of TRBD2 is untestable without DNA. This CDR3 contains 16 residues. Germline V gives CDR1 MNHEY, CDR2 SVGAGI. This chain's CDR3 is CASSYSIGPGTGELFF.

V usage is TRBV29-1 and J usage is TRBJ2-1; as DNA is missing, the TRBD2 call by TCRdb cannot be tested. Germline V gene data show CDR1 as SQVTM and CDR2 as ANQGSEA. The CDR3 runs 17 residues. The CDR3: CSVEGGLAGGSYNEQFF.

The chain is built from TRBV12-3 or TRBV12-4 and TRBJ1-2; TCRdb's D gene call, TRBD1, goes unchecked for lack of DNA. The CDR3 contains 13 residues. CDR3: CASSPTGSGGYTF.

The J gene is TRBJ2-7, the V gene TRBV6-2 or TRBV6-3; TCRdb picks TRBD1, but there is no DNA to check that call. Germline V gene lookup returns CDR1 MNHEY and CDR2 SVGEGT. CDR3 length: 13 amino acids. This chain's CDR3 is CASRSSGTNEQYF.

The chain carries TRBV18 and TRBJ2-3; no DNA is available, so the TRBD2 call from TCRdb remains unchecked. Germline V gene data show CDR1 as KGHSH and CDR2 as LQKENI. The CDR3 extends over 15 amino acids. The CDR3 region is CASSPTAGAVDTQYF.

The CDR3 region is CASSLEDGSEAFF. The chain is built from TRBV11-2 and TRBJ1-1. The length of the CDR3 is 13 residues. CDR1 is SGHAT, CDR2 FQNNGV, per germline.

The gene calls are TRBV5-5 and TRBJ2-3; TCRdb outputs TRBD1, but without DNA this stays unchecked. Germline V gene sequence: CDR1 SGHKS, CDR2 YYEKEE (reference sequence). CDR3 size: 14 residues. The CDR3 is CASSLLRGGDTQYF.

The rearrangement uses TRBV5-1 and TRBJ2-7; TCRdb names TRBD1, which stays unverified in the absence of DNA. The CDR3 runs to 16 residues. CDR1 is SGHRS, CDR2 YFSETQ, per germline. The CDR3 is CASGGQGQASAYEQYF.

The J gene is TRBJ2-2, the V gene TRBV5-1; TCRdb's D call of TRBD1 is untestable without DNA. The CDR3 is 15 amino acids. Germline-derived CDR1 and CDR2 are SGHRS and YFSETQ. Here the CDR3 reads CASAEGVLSTGELFF.

The chain uses TRBV4-1 and TRBJ2-5; TCRdb designates TRBD2, a call that cannot be tested without DNA. Per germline, CDR1 MGHRA and CDR2 YSYEKL. This CDR3 spans 17 amino acids. The CDR3 sequence is CASSQDPGGSLQETQYF.

The CDR3 protein is CASSLGQGREKLFF. The chain joins TRBV7-2 to TRBJ1-4; the TRBD1 assignment by TCRdb is unverifiable without DNA. The CDR3 spans 14 residues. In germline, CDR1 is SGHTA, CDR2 FQGNSA.

The CDR3 sequence: CASSVMSRGGGGYTF. V and J are TRBV9 and TRBJ1-2. This CDR3 is 15 amino acids long. Germline CDR1 and CDR2: SGDLS and YYNGEE.

CDR3: CASSLVSGTYVNQPQHF. The genes are TRBV11-2 and TRBJ1-5; TCRdb's D call of TRBD1 is untestable without DNA. The germline V gene has CDR1 SGHAT and CDR2 FQNNGV. CDR3 length: 17 amino acids.

The V gene is TRBV7-8, the J gene TRBJ1-2; TCRdb picks TRBD1, but there is no DNA to check that call. The CDR3 is 14 residues long. Germline CDR1 is SGHVS and CDR2 is FQNEAQ. The CDR3 region is CASSLSGLSLGYTF. Full variable domain (rest looked up from reference TRBV7-8 and TRBJ1-2): GAGVSQSPRYKVAKRGQDVALRCDPISGHVSLFWYQQALGQGPEFLTYFQNEAQLDKSGLPSDRFFAERPEGSVSTLKIQRTQQEDSAVYLCASSLSGLSLGYTFGSGTRLTVV.